A selection of T cell receptor beta chains follows, all from one sample in a study of early T cells in non-severe SARS-CoV-2 infection. TCRdb reanalysed the 5' RACE reads using MiXCR and keeps one entry per CDR3 protein. The data hold approximately 50,000 distinct CDR3 sequences, with 8% to 10% observed a single time. The sample taken for sequencing was whole blood. The origin of the receptors is an adult who was a healthcare worker with PCR-confirmed SARS-CoV-2 infection or an uninfected control (not recorded which). CDR3s include the opening cysteine and the closing phenylalanine or tryptophan. A D gene is named only where the DNA matches it firmly. Some rows have no size entry. The others give once, few or many, or a class for an expanded clone.

>-|TRBJ1-2|many|TRBV29-1
CSVEEDSYFGYGYTF
TGCAGCGTTGAAGAGGACTCCTATTTCGGATATGGCTACACCTTC
>-|TRBJ2-7|many|TRBV11-2
CASSLIKGGEQYF
TGTGCCAGCAGCTTAATAAAGGGGGGGGAGCAGTACTTC
>-|TRBJ2-2|-|TRBV30
CAWSAPAAGELFF
TGTGCCTGGAGTGCCCCAGCTGCCGGGGAGCTGTTTTTT
>-|TRBJ2-3|-|TRBV27
CASLPTGTTDTQYF
TGTGCCAGCCTTCCAACCGGGACCACAGATACGCAGTATTTT
>-|TRBJ1-3|few|TRBV4-1
CASSQGNTIYF
TGCGCCAGCAGCCAAGGAAACACCATATATTTT
>-|TRBJ2-3|many|TRBV5-1
CASSFDRPYSTDTQYF
TGCGCCAGCAGTTTTGACAGGCCCTACTCCACAGATACGCAGTATTTT
>-|TRBJ2-3|few|TRBV5-6
CASSLAADFTDTQYF
TGTGCCAGCAGCTTGGCGGCAGATTTCACAGATACGCAGTATTTT
>TRBD2|TRBJ2-1|-|TRBV6-5
CASSVLGTSGVGAQFF
TGTGCCAGCAGCGTACTGGGGACTAGCGGGGTGGGGGCGCAGTTCTTC
>TRBD2|TRBJ2-2|-|TRBV7-9
CASSSGTSGNTGELFF
TGTGCCAGCAGCTCCGGGACTAGCGGGAACACCGGGGAGCTGTTTTTT
>TRBD2|TRBJ2-7|-|TRBV2
CASSVRTSGGKGEQYF
TGTGCCAGCAGCGTGCGGACTAGCGGGGGGAAGGGCGAGCAGTACTTC
>TRBD2|TRBJ2-1|-|TRBV2
CASTGTSGGANEQFF
TGTGCCAGCACTGGGACTAGCGGGGGGGCTAATGAGCAGTTCTTC
>TRBD2|TRBJ2-2|many|TRBV7-8
CASSLGVLAGIGSGELFF
TGTGCCAGCAGCTTAGGAGTACTAGCGGGAATAGGTTCCGGGGAGCTGTTTTTT
>-|TRBJ2-5|few|TRBV12-3/TRBV12-4
CASSLSTAETQYF
TGTGCCAGCAGTCTGTCTACAGCCGAGACCCAGTACTTC
>-|TRBJ1-6|-|TRBV20-1
CSATSGDSPLHF
TGCAGTGCTACCAGCGGGGATTCACCCCTCCACTTT
>TRBD2|TRBJ2-1|many|TRBV7-8
CASSFVRGAPGRSYNEQFF
TGTGCCAGCAGCTTTGTGCGGGGGGCTCCGGGTCGGTCCTACAATGAGCAGTTCTTC
>TRBD2|TRBJ2-1|-|TRBV6-1
CASSPEAGGRNEQFF
TGTGCCAGCAGTCCTGAGGCGGGGGGGCGGAATGAGCAGTTCTTC
>-|TRBJ2-5|few|TRBV12-3/TRBV12-4
CASSIPRETQYF
TGTGCCAGCAGTATCCCACGGGAGACCCAGTACTTC
>TRBD2|TRBJ2-1|many|TRBV18
CASSPISGGNNEQFF
TGTGCCAGCTCACCTATAAGCGGGGGGAACAATGAGCAGTTCTTC
>TRBD1|TRBJ2-7|-|TRBV5-1
CASSLVTGGYYEQYF
TGCGCCAGCAGCTTGGTTACAGGGGGCTACTACGAGCAGTACTTC
>TRBD2|TRBJ2-3|many|TRBV6-2/TRBV6-3
CASRFRGTSGTYTDTQYF
TGTGCCAGCAGATTTCGCGGGACTAGCGGGACCTACACAGATACGCAGTATTTT
>TRBD1|TRBJ2-5|-|TRBV11-2
CASSSTGGWQETQYF
TGTGCCAGCAGCTCTACAGGGGGGTGGCAAGAGACCCAGTACTTC
>-|TRBJ2-7|-|TRBV10-2
CASSQGSYEQYF
TGCGCCAGCAGTCAGGGATCCTACGAGCAGTACTTC